What follows are 21 T cell receptor beta chains derived from one specimen sequenced in a study of Ad26.COV2.S vaccination and SARS-CoV-2 variants. The repertoire was sequenced with immunoSEQ multiplex PCR; TCRdb's copy has only in-frame clones and lacks some. There are more than 300,000 clones in the sample; around four fifths occur only once, and approximately 2% lies in the top ten. The treatment denotes: approximately 18 received Ad26.COV2.S at low or high dose, single or two shots; 5 received placebo; per-sample allocation not given. It was on day 63 after the first vaccine or placebo injection that samples were taken. Here the sequenced sample was peripheral blood, taken in a trial of Ad26.COV2.S vaccine versus placebo. These receptors all stem from a person aged 18 to 65 who received the Ad26.COV2.S COVID-19 vaccine or a placebo.

The V and J genes are TRBV28 and TRBJ2-1, with D possibly TRBD2 on 5 matching bases. The CDR3 totals 16 residues. V was clipped by 7 bases and J by 5 bases, with 21 bases between them. Germline V lookup: CDR1 MDHEN, CDR2 SYDVKM. The CDR3 loop is CASTLILGSGNNEQFF. Written as DNA, the CDR3 is TGTGCCAGCACCCTCATCCTTGGGTCCGGGAACAATGAGCAGTTCTTC.

This chain connects TRBV19 to TRBJ2-7; 8 bases are shared with TRBD1. With 4 bases clipped from V and 4 bases from J, the junction kept 6 bases outside the gene matches. This CDR3 is 14 amino acids long. Per the germline V gene, CDR1 is LNHDA and CDR2 is SQIVND (reference sequence). CDR3 coding DNA: TGTGCCAGTAGTACCCCGGGACAGGATTACGAGCAGTACTTC. As protein: CASSTPGQDYEQYF.

The chain carries TRBV6-1 and TRBJ1-5, with D perhaps matching TRBD1 (5 bases). The CDR3 runs 17 residues. Trimming left V 3 bases short and J 0 bases short, with 15 bases between. Germline CDR1 reads MNHNS; CDR2 reads SASEGT. This CDR3 is CASSDRHWTSSNQPQHF. The DNA for the CDR3 is TGTGCCAGCAGTGATCGCCACTGGACATCTAGCAATCAGCCCCAGCATTTT.

The chain combines TRBV7-9 with TRBJ1-4, with D possibly being TRBD1 (6 bases). The CDR3 has 15 amino acids. Germline V lookup: CDR1 SEHNR, CDR2 FQNEAQ (reference sequence). V lost 5 bases and J 8 bases, leaving 18 bases between the germline ends. The CDR3 here is CASSERRVGGEKLFF. Here the CDR3 DNA reads TGTGCCAGCAGCGAACGTAGGGTTGGGGGCGAAAAACTGTTTTTT.

The table lists this clone with a count of one. The chain has TRBV11-2 and TRBJ1-1; D is ambiguous. This CDR3 is built from 14 residues. Trimming removed 8 bases from V and 2 bases from J, with 15 bases in between. The germline V gene encodes CDR1 SGHAT and CDR2 FQNNGV. The CDR3 bases are TGTGCCAGCGGCCAGCGGTCAGCAAACACTGAAGCTTTCTTT. Translation gives CASGQRSANTEAFF.

The DNA for the CDR3 is TGTGCCAGCAGCGAGGGGACAGGAGACACTGAAGCTTTCTTT. This encodes CASSEGTGDTEAFF. The chain has TRBV9 and TRBJ1-1; 8 bases line up with TRBD1. The length of the CDR3 is 14 residues. CDR1 SGDLS and CDR2 YYNGEE come from the germline V gene. The J segment lost 3 bases and the V segment lost 3 bases, leaving 4 bases of the junction unmatched.

The rearrangement joins TRBV11-1 to TRBJ1-1, with D possibly being TRBD1 (6 bases). CDR1 is SGHAT, CDR2 FQDESV, per germline (reference sequence). The CDR3 covers 13 residues. V was shortened by 5 bases and J by 5 bases, with 12 bases between the two germline ends. In nucleotides, the CDR3 is TGTGCCAGCAGCATCGGACAGCGGACTGAAGCTTTCTTT. Protein product: CASSIGQRTEAFF.

In its sample, this clone was seen once. This sample also contains other DNA sequences that code for the same CDR3. This rearrangement joins TRBV9 to TRBJ2-1, with 8 bases matching TRBD2. The CDR3 covers 15 residues. The germline gives CDR1 SGDLS, CDR2 YYNGEE. V was pared by 0 bases and J by 4 bases, with 3 bases of the junction left unmatched. CDR3 nucleotides: TGTGCCAGCAGCGTAGAAAGCGGGGGTTACAATGAGCAGTTCTTC. This translates into CASSVESGGYNEQFF.

This chain connects TRBV27 to TRBJ2-2; D uncertain. Trimming took 3 bases from V and 6 from J, leaving 8 bases between them. Germline assignment: CDR1 MNHEY and CDR2 SMNVEV (reference sequence). The CDR3 runs to 13 residues. The CDR3 nucleotides read TGTGCCAGCAGTTTCAAGGGTTCCGGGGAGCTGTTTTTT. Amino acids: CASSFKGSGELFF.

For this clone: Other DNA sequences in the sample encode the same CDR3. The chain joins TRBV2 to TRBJ1-2; 9 nucleotides align to TRBD1. The germline CDR1 and CDR2 sequences are SNHLY and FYNNEI. The V gene end was trimmed by 8 bases and the J gene end by 5 bases; junction bases not matched to a gene: 3. CDR3 length: 12 residues. DNA for the CDR3: TGTGCCAGCTCGGGACAGGGTTATGGCTACACCTTC. Translation: CASSGQGYGYTF.

The chain carries TRBV6-5 and TRBJ2-7, with D possibly matching TRBD1 (6 bases). The germline gives CDR1 MNHEY, CDR2 SVGAGI. The CDR3 consists of 13 residues. V lost 2 bases and J 1 base, leaving 6 bases between the germline ends. CDR3 loop: CASSYGQSYEQYF. CDR3 bases: TGTGCCAGCAGTTACGGACAGTCCTACGAGCAGTACTTC.

This chain connects TRBV19 to TRBJ2-2; 10 nucleotides agree with TRBD1. Germline values: CDR1 LNHDA, CDR2 SQIVND (reference sequence). With V trimmed by 10 bases and J by 8 bases, 13 bases remained unmatched. CDR3 size: 15 residues. The CDR3 protein is CATRPGQGFPGELFF. The CDR3 nucleotides are TGTGCCACCAGACCGGGACAGGGGTTCCCAGGGGAGCTGTTTTTT.

The chain carries TRBV28 and TRBJ2-3; 8 nucleotides match TRBD2. CDR1 and CDR2 from the germline V gene are MDHEN and SYDVKM. The CDR3 spans 13 residues. V was clipped by 10 bases and J by 4 bases; unmatched bases: 7. The CDR3 nucleotides read TGTGCCACCACCCGGGGGGGCCCAGATACGCAGTATTTT. It is translated as CATTRGGPDTQYF.

At least ten counts were recorded for this clone. The CDR3 reads CASSIRPEDNSPLHF. The CDR3 DNA reads as TGTGCCAGTAGTATAAGACCCGAGGATAATTCACCCCTCCACTTT. The rearrangement uses TRBV19 and TRBJ1-6; no definite D call. Trimming removed 2 bases from V and 5 bases from J, with 10 bases in between. The CDR3 has 15 amino acids. Germline V lookup: CDR1 LNHDA, CDR2 SQIVND (reference sequence).

This chain links TRBV28 with TRBJ1-1; 9 nucleotides agree with TRBD1. The CDR3 is 16 amino acids. The V gene's germline CDR1 is MDHEN and CDR2 SYDVKM. The J segment lost 3 bases and the V segment lost 10 bases, leaving 15 bases of the junction unmatched. This CDR3 reads CAIINPTGQGDTEAFF. The CDR3 DNA reads TGTGCCATCATTAACCCTACGGGACAGGGTGACACTGAAGCTTTCTTT.

This chain connects TRBV5-4 to TRBJ2-7, with a weak D call TRBD2 (7 bases). The CDR3 runs to 13 residues. Trimming left V 6 bases short and J 1 base short, with 11 bases between. CDR1 SGHNT and CDR2 YYREEE come from the germline V gene (reference sequence). The CDR3 DNA reads TGTGCCAGCAAGGAGGGGGGGTCCTACGAGCAGTACTTC. It yields the protein CASKEGGSYEQYF.

V and J are TRBV2 and TRBJ1-5; 12 positions agree with TRBD1. The germline CDR1 and CDR2 sequences are SNHLY and FYNNEI. V dropped 6 bases and J dropped 4; count of bases not matched to a gene: 4. The CDR3 spans 15 residues. The CDR3 DNA reads as TGTGCCAGCAGGGGACAGGGGGCGAAGAATCAGCCCCAGCATTTT. Encoded protein: CASRGQGAKNQPQHF.

The J gene is TRBJ1-2, the V gene TRBV6-5; D is uncertain. V lost 0 bases, J lost 0 bases, and 11 bases lay in between. This CDR3 comprises 16 residues. CDR1 is MNHEY and CDR2 is SVGAGI in the germline V gene. Here the CDR3 reads CASSYSTGASNYGYTF. The CDR3 DNA follows: TGTGCCAGCAGTTACTCGACGGGAGCTTCTAACTATGGCTACACCTTC.

This clone was observed once. V gene TRBV7-2 combines with J gene TRBJ2-2, with 8 bases matching TRBD2. CDR3 length equals 14 residues. Germline loops: CDR1 SGHTA, CDR2 FQGNSA. The V gene end was trimmed by 7 bases and the J gene end by 4 bases; junction bases not matched to a gene: 5. CDR3 loop: CASNPRGGTGELFF. The CDR3 DNA reads as TGTGCCAGCAACCCCCGGGGGGGCACCGGGGAGCTGTTTTTT. The full variable domain, its missing parts supplied by reference TRBV7-2 and TRBJ2-2, is GAGVSQSPSNKVTEKGKDVELRCDPISGHTALYWYRQSLGQGLEFLIYFQGNSAPDKSGLPSDRFSAERTGGSVSTLTIQRTQQEDSAVYLCASNPRGGTGELFFGEGSRLTVL.

The rearrangement uses TRBV3-1 (or the pseudogene TRBV3-2) and TRBJ2-3, with no clear D. V lost 5 bases, J lost 2 bases, and 14 bases lay in between. Per the germline V gene, CDR1 is LGHDT and CDR2 is YNNKEL (reference sequence). The CDR3 is made up of 15 amino acids. DNA for the CDR3: TGTGCCAGCAGCTGGAATATCGAGTCCACAGATACGCAGTATTTT. This translates into CASSWNIESTDTQYF.

The V gene is TRBV6-2 or TRBV6-3, the J gene TRBJ2-4; maybe TRBD1 (6 bases). The CDR3 totals 15 residues. Between the trimmed V and J ends, which lost 5 bases and 0 bases, there was a span of 11 bases. The germline gives CDR1 MNHEY, CDR2 SVGEGT. CDR3 loop: CASSRDNLAKNIQYF. CDR3 sequence (DNA): TGTGCCAGCAGTCGGGACAATTTAGCCAAAAACATTCAGTACTTC.